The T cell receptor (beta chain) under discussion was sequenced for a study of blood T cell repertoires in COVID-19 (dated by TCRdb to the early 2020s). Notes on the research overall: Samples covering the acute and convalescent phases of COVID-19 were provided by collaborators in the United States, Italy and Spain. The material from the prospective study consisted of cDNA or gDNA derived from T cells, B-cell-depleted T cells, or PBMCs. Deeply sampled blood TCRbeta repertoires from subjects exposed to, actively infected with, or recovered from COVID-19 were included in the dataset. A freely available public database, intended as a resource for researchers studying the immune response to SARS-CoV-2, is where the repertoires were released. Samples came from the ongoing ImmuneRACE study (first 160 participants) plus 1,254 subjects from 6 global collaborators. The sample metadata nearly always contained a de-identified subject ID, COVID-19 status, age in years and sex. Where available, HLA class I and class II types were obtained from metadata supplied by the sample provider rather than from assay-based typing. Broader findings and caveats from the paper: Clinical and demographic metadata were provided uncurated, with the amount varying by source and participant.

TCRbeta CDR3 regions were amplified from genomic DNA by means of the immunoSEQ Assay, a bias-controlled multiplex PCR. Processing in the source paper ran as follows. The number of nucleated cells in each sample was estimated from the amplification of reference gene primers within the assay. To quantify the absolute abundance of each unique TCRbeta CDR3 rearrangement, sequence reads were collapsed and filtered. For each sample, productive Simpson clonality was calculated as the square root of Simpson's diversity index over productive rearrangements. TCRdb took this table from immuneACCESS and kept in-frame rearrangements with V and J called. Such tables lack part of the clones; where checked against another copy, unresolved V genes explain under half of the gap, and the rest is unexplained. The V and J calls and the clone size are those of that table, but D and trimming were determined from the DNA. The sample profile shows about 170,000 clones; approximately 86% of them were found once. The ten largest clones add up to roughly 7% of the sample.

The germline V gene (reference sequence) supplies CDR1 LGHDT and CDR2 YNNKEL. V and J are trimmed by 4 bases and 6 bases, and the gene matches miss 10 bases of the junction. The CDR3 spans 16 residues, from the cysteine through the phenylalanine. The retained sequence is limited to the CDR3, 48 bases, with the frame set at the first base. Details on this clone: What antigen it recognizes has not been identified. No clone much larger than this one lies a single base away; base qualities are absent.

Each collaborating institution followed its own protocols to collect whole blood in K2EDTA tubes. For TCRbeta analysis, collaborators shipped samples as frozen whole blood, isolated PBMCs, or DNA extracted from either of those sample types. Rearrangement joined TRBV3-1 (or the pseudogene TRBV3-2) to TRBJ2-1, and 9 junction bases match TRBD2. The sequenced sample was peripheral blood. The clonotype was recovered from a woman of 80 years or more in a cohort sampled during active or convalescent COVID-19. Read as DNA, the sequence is TGTGCCAGCAGCCCCCTCACTAGCGGGCCCGTCAATGAGCAGTTCTTC. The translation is CASSPLTSGPVNEQFF.